This passage covers 31 T cell receptor beta chains from one sample sequenced in a study of T cells in localized non-small cell lung cancer. Profiling relied on immunoSEQ multiplex PCR, and the TCRdb table lists in-frame clones only, not all of them. The sample carries some 800 clones, 30% recorded once. The source was lung tumor tissue, collected before any cancer treatment. The receptors come from a male donor aged 60 or older with stage III lung adenocarcinoma.

This clone appeared a few times. The gene calls are TRBV10-3 and TRBJ2-2; 7 bases align to TRBD1. The CDR3 is made up of 15 amino acids. J was trimmed by 7 bases and V by 0 bases; bases with no gene match: 5. Per the germline V gene, CDR1 is ENHRY and CDR2 is SYGVKD. The CDR3 sequence: CAISESGGYGGELFF. The DNA of the CDR3 is TGTGCCATCAGTGAGTCAGGGGGCTACGGCGGGGAGCTGTTTTTT.

The chain uses TRBV9 and TRBJ1-1; a possible D gene is TRBD1 (5 bases). Germline V lookup: CDR1 SGDLS, CDR2 YYNGEE. The CDR3 runs 16 residues. V was pared by 4 bases and J by 1 base, with 17 bases between. This chain's CDR3 is CASSTSHSRANTEAFF. CDR3 sequence (DNA): TGTGCCAGCAGCACCAGCCATTCCAGGGCGAACACTGAAGCTTTCTTT.

This chain joins TRBV5-1 and TRBJ1-1, with D possibly matching TRBD1 (6 bases). Germline CDR1 SGHRS, CDR2 YFSETQ. The V gene lost 4 bases and the J gene lost 5 bases, with 15 bases spanning the gap. CDR3 length: 14 residues. Here the CDR3 reads CASSPRQEVTEAFF. CDR3 coding DNA: TGCGCCAGCAGCCCCCGACAGGAGGTGACTGAAGCTTTCTTT.

The rearrangement joins TRBV18 to TRBJ2-1; 10 nucleotides align to TRBD1. The CDR3 consists of 16 residues. V shed 0 bases, J shed 5 bases, and the junction held 4 bases outside the gene matches. Germline V gives CDR1 KGHSH, CDR2 LQKENI. CDR3 protein: CASSPPGQGGDNEQFF. The CDR3 nucleotides are TGTGCCAGCTCACCACCCGGACAGGGGGGGGACAATGAGCAGTTCTTC.

The rearrangement links TRBV11-3 to TRBJ1-5; D uncertain. The CDR3 is 14 residues long. V was shortened by 5 bases and J by 9 bases, with 17 bases between the two germline ends. CDR1 and CDR2 (germline): SGHNT, YENEEA. The CDR3 coding sequence is TGTGCCAGCAGCACGCGGACGGGGAAGGCGCCCCAGCATTTT. Protein sequence: CASSTRTGKAPQHF.

This chain joins TRBV11-1 and TRBJ2-1, with 8 bases matching TRBD2. CDR1 is SGHAT, CDR2 FQDESV, per germline (reference sequence). V was pared by 4 bases and J by 6 bases, with 11 bases of the junction left unmatched. This CDR3 contains 16 residues. The chain's CDR3 is CASSSQRSGSSNEQFF. The CDR3 nucleotides are TGTGCCAGCAGCTCCCAACGGAGCGGGAGTAGCAATGAGCAGTTCTTC.

This clone was detected only a few times. The V and J genes are TRBV11-3 and TRBJ2-5, with 7 bases that match TRBD1. V was pared by 3 bases and J by 1 base, with 5 bases of the junction left unmatched. The V gene's germline CDR1 is SGHNT and CDR2 YENEEA. This CDR3 has 15 residues. The CDR3, as DNA: TGTGCCAGCAGCTTGAGGGGGCCAAGCCAAGAGACCCAGTACTTC. It yields the protein CASSLRGPSQETQYF.

The J gene is TRBJ1-5, the V gene TRBV9; weak D call: TRBD1 (5 bases). This CDR3 region has 14 residues. V dropped 5 bases and J dropped 6 bases, with 15 bases sitting between them. Germline CDR1 reads SGDLS; CDR2 reads YYNGEE. The DNA of the CDR3 is TGTGCCAGCAGTGAAAACCAGGGAAGTCAGCCCCAGCATTTT. It translates to CASSENQGSQPQHF.

By sample fraction, this clone is large (0.1 to 1%). The chain employs TRBV11-3 and TRBJ1-1, with D unresolved. The CDR3 is 14 amino acids. The V gene's germline CDR1 is SGHNT and CDR2 YENEEA. Trimming cost V 1 base and J 5 bases, with 11 bases left between them. The CDR3 DNA reads as TGTGCCAGCAGCTTAGGGACCTTGGGAACTGAAGCTTTCTTT. It is translated as CASSLGTLGTEAFF.

The gene calls are TRBV11-3 and TRBJ2-5; D gene uncertain. CDR1 SGHNT and CDR2 YENEEA come from the germline V gene. The CDR3 spans 18 residues. Trimming took off 5 bases at V and 3 bases at J, with 25 bases between the two ends. CDR3 nucleotide sequence: TGTGCCAGCAGCCCTAGACCCATATATCTGTCAGGCGAAGAGACCCAGTACTTC. Translated: CASSPRPIYLSGEETQYF.

The CDR3 bases are TGTGCCAGCAGGGAGGGAGCAGACGGTTATGGCTACACCTTC. Translation: CASREGADGYGYTF. The chain links TRBV6-8 to TRBJ1-2; D gene unclear. CDR3 length equals 14 residues. Trimming left V 6 bases short and J 5 bases short, with 16 bases between. CDR1 is MNHGY, CDR2 SAAAGT, per germline.

The chain couples TRBV11-3 to TRBJ1-2, with D unresolved. The CDR3 is 14 residues long. The V end was cut by 7 bases, the J end by 8 bases, with 20 bases between. Germline-derived CDR1 and CDR2 are SGHNT and YENEEA. CDR3 nucleotides: TGTGCCAGCACCAAAGAAGGGCGGGCGTGGGGCTACACCTTC. Protein: CASTKEGRAWGYTF. The full variable domain, in which reference TRBV11-3 and TRBJ1-2 provide the parts outside the CDR3, is EAGVVQSPRYKIIEKKQPVAFWCNPISGHNTLYWYLQNLGQGPELLIRYENEEAVDDSQLPKDRFSAERLKGVDSTLKIQPAELGDSAVYLCASTKEGRAWGYTFGSGTRLTVV.

In its sample, this clone was seen a few times. V usage is TRBV19 and J usage is TRBJ1-1; D unresolved. The CDR3 covers 11 residues. Germline V CDR1 and CDR2: LNHDA, SQIVND (reference sequence). The V end lost 3 bases, the J end lost 8 bases, and 7 bases lay between the germline ends. CDR3 DNA sequence: TGTGCCAGTAGTATGGGAAGGGAAGCTTTCTTT. This codes for CASSMGREAFF.

This clone was recorded a few times. V and J are TRBV11-3 and TRBJ2-1; the D is unclear. The V gene lost 5 bases and the J gene lost 2 bases, with 13 bases spanning the gap. The length of the CDR3 is 15 residues. CDR1 is SGHNT and CDR2 is YENEEA in the germline V gene. Here the CDR3 reads CASSRDLGTYNEQFF. CDR3 bases: TGTGCCAGCAGCAGAGACTTGGGGACCTACAATGAGCAGTTCTTC.

This clone has a handful of counts. The V call is TRBV6-8, the J call TRBJ1-3, with D perhaps matching TRBD1 (5 bases). The CDR3 covers 15 residues. V dropped 2 bases and J dropped 9 bases, with 17 bases sitting between them. The germline V gene has CDR1 MNHGY and CDR2 SAAAGT. This chain's CDR3 is CASSYEGRGRSTIYF. CDR3 DNA: TGTGCCAGCAGTTACGAAGGGCGGGGGAGAAGCACCATATATTTT.

In regard to this clone: One end of the junction does not line up with germline, which may come from a read error. The chain links TRBV6-8 to TRBJ2-2; no reliable D call. Germline CDR1 reads MNHGY; CDR2 reads SAAAGT. This CDR3 region has 13 residues. CDR3: CASSDSDTGELFF. For the CDR3, the DNA is TGTGCCAGCAGTGACTCGGACACCGGGGAGCTGTTTTTT.

The J gene is TRBJ2-6, the V gene TRBV19; no clear D gene. The CDR3 sequence is 13 residues long. Germline loops: CDR1 LNHDA, CDR2 SQIVND (reference sequence). V was cut by 6 bases and J by 1 base, with 4 bases left in between. CDR3 amino acids: CASRVSGANVLTF. CDR3 sequence (DNA): TGTGCCAGTAGGGTGTCTGGGGCCAACGTCCTGACTTTC.

Only one count was recorded for this clone. This chain uses TRBV30 with TRBJ2-7; 10 nucleotides match TRBD2. Germline assignment: CDR1 GTSNPN and CDR2 SVGIG (reference sequence). Trimming cost V 2 bases and J 0 bases; bases outside gene matches: 4. The CDR3 sequence is 15 residues long. Here the CDR3 DNA reads TGTGCCTGGAGTCCCCTAGCGGGAGTCTCCTACGAGCAGTACTTC. It is translated as CAWSPLAGVSYEQYF.

This chain connects TRBV6-8 to TRBJ1-6, with TRBD1 identical over 7 bases. The germline CDR1 and CDR2 sequences are MNHGY and SAAAGT. The CDR3 extends over 15 amino acids. The V gene end was trimmed by 0 bases and the J gene end by 10 bases; junction bases not matched to a gene: 6. The CDR3 reads CASSYSQGRVSPLHF. The CDR3 bases are TGTGCCAGCAGTTACTCACAGGGGCGGGTCTCACCCCTCCACTTT.

This rearrangement joins TRBV28 to TRBJ1-2; maybe TRBD1 (6 bases). The CDR3 totals 14 residues. V was shortened by 6 bases and J by 6 bases, with 17 bases between the two germline ends. Germline V gene data show CDR1 as MDHEN and CDR2 as SYDVKM. Written as DNA, the CDR3 is TGTGCCAGCAGCAAAGGGGGACGGTCAAATGGCTACACCTTC. Translating it yields CASSKGGRSNGYTF.

The chain's CDR3 is CASSLGQGGLGTEAFF. For the CDR3, the DNA is TGCGCCAGCAGCTTGGGACAGGGAGGGCTTGGCACTGAAGCTTTCTTT. This chain joins TRBV5-1 and TRBJ1-1; TRBD1 agrees at 7 bases. The CDR3 covers 16 residues. The germline V gene encodes CDR1 SGHRS and CDR2 YFSETQ. The V and J ends lost 0 bases and 4 bases, in that order; junction bases with no gene match: 9.

This clone has only a few counts. The chain combines TRBV6-8 with TRBJ2-3, with TRBD2 matching over 11 bases. The length of the CDR3 is 17 residues. V lost 4 bases to trimming and J lost 6 bases; unmatched junction nucleotides: 12. Per the germline V gene, CDR1 is MNHGY and CDR2 is SAAAGT. DNA of the CDR3: TGTGCCAGCAGTTTCCGACTAGCGGGGAAAAAAGGGGATACGCAGTATTTT. Its translation: CASSFRLAGKKGDTQYF.

This clone was counted only a few times. The chain links TRBV6-8 to TRBJ1-5, with TRBD1 identical over 10 bases. V trimming: 6 bases; J trimming: 7 bases; junction bases outside the gene matches: 12. The CDR3 spans 16 residues. Germline values: CDR1 MNHGY, CDR2 SAAAGT. For the CDR3, the DNA is TGTGCCAGCAGATTCACCGGGACAGGGGCGAGGCAGCCCCAGCATTTT. This gives the protein CASRFTGTGARQPQHF.

J is TRBJ2-3 and V is TRBV11-3; D might be TRBD1 (7 bases). Germline V gene sequence: CDR1 SGHNT, CDR2 YENEEA. The length of the CDR3 is 18 residues. V lost 4 bases and J lost 2, with 22 bases in between. CDR3 nucleotide sequence: TGTGCCAGCAGCTCCCTTCTATTCAGGGGGGAGCACACAGATACGCAGTATTTT. This translates into CASSSLLFRGEHTDTQYF.

The rearrangement links TRBV18 to TRBJ2-5; 9 nucleotides match TRBD2. The CDR3 runs 15 residues. Germline V gives CDR1 KGHSH, CDR2 LQKENI. Trimming at V came to 6 bases and at J to 3 bases, leaving 8 bases not matched to a gene. CDR3 protein: CASSEPGLAKETQYF. The CDR3 coding sequence is TGTGCCAGCTCGGAGCCGGGACTAGCCAAAGAGACCCAGTACTTC. Together with reference TRBV18 and TRBJ2-5, the CDR3 gives the full variable domain: NAGVMQNPRHLVRRRGQEARLRCSPMKGHSHVYWYRQLPEEGLKFMVYLQKENIIDESGMPKERFSAEFPKEGPSILRIQQVVRGDSAAYFCASSEPGLAKETQYFGPGTRLLVL.

By frequency in the sample, this clone is medium-sized. This rearrangement joins TRBV11-3 to TRBJ1-5; D remains unclear. The V end was cut by 1 base, the J end by 0 bases, with 7 bases between. Looked up from germline, CDR1 is SGHNT and CDR2 is YENEEA. This CDR3 spans 15 amino acids. The CDR3 bases are TGTGCCAGCAGCTTAGGTTCCGTTAGCAATCAGCCCCAGCATTTT. Amino acid sequence: CASSLGSVSNQPQHF.

This clone was counted only a few times. J is TRBJ2-7 and V is TRBV6-8; a possible D gene is TRBD1 (6 bases). V was clipped by 11 bases and J by 2 bases, with 19 bases between them. The CDR3 is made up of 14 amino acids. Per the germline V gene, CDR1 is MNHGY and CDR2 is SAAAGT. The CDR3 sequence is CAGAPGQGTYEQYF. The CDR3 region has the DNA TGTGCCGGGGCACCAGGCCAGGGGACCTACGAGCAGTACTTC.

This clone has only a few counts. The genes are TRBV11-3 and TRBJ2-6, with D perhaps TRBD1 (5 bases). Germline CDR1 and CDR2: SGHNT and YENEEA. V was cut by 4 bases and J by 0 bases, with 7 bases left in between. The CDR3 extends over 15 amino acids. DNA for the CDR3: TGTGCCAGCAGCTCGACAGCCTCTGGGGCCAACGTCCTGACTTTC. Its translation is CASSSTASGANVLTF.

The genes are TRBV29-1 and TRBJ1-3, with 7 bases fitting TRBD1. Germline CDR1 SQVTM, CDR2 ANQGSEA. The CDR3 totals 13 residues. V lost 5 bases, J lost 4 bases, and 5 bases stayed unmatched. The CDR3 coding sequence is TGCAGCGTTCACAGGGGCGACGGAAACACCATATATTTT. Protein sequence: CSVHRGDGNTIYF. The full variable domain, completed using reference TRBV29-1 and TRBJ1-3, is SAVISQKPSRDICQRGTSLTIQCQVDSQVTMMFWYRQQPGQSLTLIATANQGSEATYESGFVIDKFPISRPNLTFSTLTVSNMSPEDSSIYLCSVHRGDGNTIYFGEGSWLTVV.

This clone came up a few times. This chain links TRBV6-8 with TRBJ2-5, with a weak D call TRBD2 (5 bases). V was cut by 5 bases and J by 2 bases, with 9 bases left in between. Germline assignment: CDR1 MNHGY and CDR2 SAAAGT. The CDR3 has 13 residues. The CDR3 here is CASSDRGQETQYF. Written as DNA, the CDR3 is TGTGCCAGCAGTGATCGAGGGCAAGAGACCCAGTACTTC.

By proportion, this clone is medium-sized. The rearrangement links TRBV6-8 to TRBJ1-2; perhaps TRBD1 as D (5 bases). Germline assignment: CDR1 MNHGY and CDR2 SAAAGT. V shed 6 bases and J shed 8 bases, with 19 bases lying between them. The CDR3 is 14 residues long. DNA for the CDR3: TGTGCCAGCAGCCCTCGTGGGGACGAGAAGGGCTACACCTTC. Protein product: CASSPRGDEKGYTF.